Listed below are T cell receptor beta chains from one sample, sequenced in a study of Ad26.COV2.S vaccination and SARS-CoV-2 variants. Some clones are missing from TCRdb's copy, which holds only in-frame ones; the method was immunoSEQ multiplex PCR. In the table there are fewer than 600,000 clones, 80% to 90% of which are singletons. The input for sequencing was peripheral blood, taken in a trial of Ad26.COV2.S vaccine versus placebo. All receptors come from a person aged 18-60 years who received the Ad26.COV2.S COVID-19 vaccine or a placebo. CDR3s include the opening cysteine and the closing phenylalanine or tryptophan. Each record gives: J gene, V gene, D gene, clone size, CDR3 protein, CDR3 DNA. D genes are given only for firm matches. Some rows have no size entry. The others give once, few or many, or a class for an expanded clone.

TRBJ1-5	TRBV28	NA	NA	CASSLYSHSNQPQHF	TGTGCCAGCAGTTTATACAGTCATAGCAATCAGCCCCAGCATTTT
TRBJ2-5	TRBV10-3	TRBD2	NA	CAIGLAGGGETQYF	TGTGCCATCGGACTAGCGGGAGGGGGTGAGACCCAGTACTTC
TRBJ1-2	TRBV19	TRBD1	NA	CASSPGVGTGGANYGYTF	TGTGCCAGTAGTCCAGGGGTGGGGACAGGGGGCGCGAACTATGGCTACACCTTC
TRBJ1-3	TRBV2	TRBD1	NA	CASSERGDRAAGNTIYF	TGTGCCAGCAGTGAACGGGGGGACAGGGCGGCTGGAAACACCATATATTTT
TRBJ2-6	TRBV25-1	NA	NA	CASSGTPSPSGANVLTF	TGTGCCAGCAGTGGGACACCGAGTCCTTCTGGGGCCAACGTCCTGACTTTC
TRBJ2-3	TRBV19	TRBD1	once	CASSMSGGKASTDTQYF	TGTGCCAGTAGTATGTCAGGGGGCAAGGCTAGCACAGATACGCAGTATTTT
TRBJ1-2	TRBV9	NA	NA	CASTEGGTNYGYTF	TGTGCCAGCACCGAGGGCGGCACTAACTATGGCTACACCTTC
TRBJ1-2	TRBV2	NA	NA	CASRRGANYGYTF	TGTGCCAGCAGAAGGGGTGCTAACTATGGCTACACCTTC
TRBJ1-1	TRBV28	NA	NA	CASSLGNYTEAFF	TGTGCCAGCAGTTTAGGGAATTACACTGAAGCTTTCTTT
TRBJ1-1	TRBV6-5	NA	NA	CASSNFRDPNTEAFF	TGTGCCAGCAGTAACTTCAGGGATCCGAACACTGAAGCTTTCTTT
TRBJ1-5	TRBV10-2	TRBD1	NA	CASSATGTKPQHF	TGCGCCAGCAGTGCGACAGGGACCAAGCCCCAGCATTTT
TRBJ2-1	TRBV5-1	TRBD2	NA	CASSTASLAGVLEQFF	TGCGCCAGCAGCACTGCGAGCCTAGCGGGAGTTCTTGAGCAGTTCTTC
TRBJ1-4	TRBV19	NA	NA	CASSTGPSNEKLFF	TGTGCCAGTAGTACCGGACCGTCTAATGAAAAACTGTTTTTT
TRBJ1-3	TRBV12-2	NA	NA	CASRPGGISGNTIYF	TGTGCAAGTCGCCCGGGGGGGATCTCTGGAAACACCATATATTTT
TRBJ2-1	TRBV18	NA	NA	CASSPEVMSYNEQFF	TGTGCCAGCTCACCGGAGGTCATGTCCTACAATGAGCAGTTCTTC
TRBJ2-1	TRBV4-1	NA	NA	CASSQDLRGSEQFF	TGCGCCAGCAGCCAAGATTTACGCGGGTCAGAGCAGTTCTTC
TRBJ1-5	TRBV27	NA	NA	CASSPGPASNQPQHF	TGTGCCAGCAGTCCAGGCCCGGCCAGCAATCAGCCCCAGCATTTT
TRBJ1-5	TRBV5-1	NA	NA	CASSLGQNSNQPQHF	TGCGCCAGCAGCTTGGGACAGAATAGCAATCAGCCCCAGCATTTT
TRBJ1-1	TRBV7-9	TRBD1	NA	CASSSDRDTEAFF	TGTGCCAGCAGCTCAGACAGGGACACTGAAGCTTTCTTT
TRBJ1-2	TRBV12-1	NA	NA	CASSFIFGYTF	TGTGCCAGCAGCTTTATCTTTGGCTACACCTTC
TRBJ2-7	TRBV11-2	TRBD1	NA	CASSPRDRGLHEQYF	TGTGCCAGCAGCCCCCGGGACAGGGGTTTGCACGAGCAGTACTTC
TRBJ1-5	TRBV19	NA	NA	CASSWGAGNQPQHF	TGTGCCAGTAGTTGGGGCGCGGGCAATCAGCCCCAGCATTTT
TRBJ1-4	TRBV11-2	TRBD1	NA	CASSTWEDRGGEKLFF	TGTGCCAGCAGCACATGGGAGGACAGGGGAGGCGAAAAACTGTTTTTT
TRBJ1-6	TRBV28	NA	NA	CASSLLRNNSPLHF	TGTGCCAGCAGCTTACTACGGAATAATTCACCCCTCCACTTT
TRBJ2-3	TRBV19	NA	NA	CASTPRMADTQYF	TGTGCCAGTACCCCCCGGATGGCAGATACGCAGTATTTT
TRBJ1-2	TRBV6-8	NA	NA	CASSSLWKRSRGYTF	TGTGCCAGCAGTTCCCTCTGGAAACGGAGTCGTGGCTACACCTTC
TRBJ1-1	TRBV30	NA	NA	CAWYPRQIRNTEAFF	TGTGCCTGGTATCCCCGACAGATACGGAACACTGAAGCTTTCTTT
TRBJ1-1	TRBV5-1	NA	few	CASSLDTNTEAFF	TGCGCCAGCAGCTTGGACACGAACACTGAAGCTTTCTTT
TRBJ2-3	TRBV3-1/TRBV3-2	NA	NA	CASSQGVRLSTDTQYF	TGTGCCAGCAGCCAAGGTGTTCGACTGAGCACAGATACGCAGTATTTT
TRBJ2-7	TRBV6-5	TRBD1	once	CASTPGQGYEQYF	TGTGCCAGCACCCCGGGACAGGGCTACGAGCAGTACTTC
TRBJ2-7	TRBV7-9	NA	few	CASSLGRSYEQYF	TGTGCCAGCAGCTTAGGCAGGTCCTACGAGCAGTACTTC
TRBJ2-2	TRBV30	NA	NA	CAWSPGEGVGELFF	TGTGCCTGGAGTCCGGGCGAAGGGGTCGGGGAGCTGTTTTTT
TRBJ1-2	TRBV7-2	TRBD1	NA	CASSLVRDRFYGYTF	TGTGCCAGCAGCTTAGTGAGGGACAGGTTCTATGGCTACACCTTC
TRBJ2-7	TRBV4-1	TRBD2	NA	CASSPLGSSLAGVNEQYF	TGCGCCAGCAGCCCCTTGGGTTCTTCCTTAGCGGGAGTCAACGAGCAGTACTTC
TRBJ2-1	TRBV2	TRBD2	NA	CASSLTLAGGQQFF	TGTGCCAGCAGCCTCACGCTAGCGGGAGGCCAGCAGTTCTTC
TRBJ2-3	TRBV5-4	NA	NA	CASRPTLDPSTDTQYF	TGTGCCAGCAGGCCGACTTTGGATCCTAGCACAGATACGCAGTATTTT
TRBJ2-1	TRBV27	NA	NA	CASRSLGGSQSSYNEQFF	TGTGCCAGCAGATCCCTGGGCGGTTCTCAAAGCTCCTACAATGAGCAGTTCTTC
TRBJ2-7	TRBV3-1/TRBV3-2	NA	NA	CASSQGLGGYEQYF	TGTGCCAGCAGCCAAGGGCTAGGGGGCTACGAGCAGTACTTC
TRBJ2-7	TRBV7-9	NA	NA	CASSQKRMGSYEQYF	TGTGCCAGCAGCCAGAAAAGGATGGGCTCCTACGAGCAGTACTTC
TRBJ2-5	TRBV27	NA	NA	CASSPLQGRWQETQYF	TGTGCCAGCAGTCCCCTCCAGGGGCGCTGGCAAGAGACCCAGTACTTC
TRBJ1-2	TRBV28	NA	NA	CASSLWSANYGYTF	TGTGCCAGCAGTTTATGGTCAGCGAACTATGGCTACACCTTC
TRBJ2-1	TRBV30	TRBD2	NA	CAWSDRGGSSYNEQFF	TGTGCCTGGAGCGACCGGGGCGGGAGCTCCTACAATGAGCAGTTCTTC
TRBJ2-7	TRBV25-1	TRBD1	NA	CASSSGQGNHEQYF	TGTGCCAGCAGCTCGGGACAGGGGAACCACGAGCAGTACTTC
TRBJ2-3	TRBV6-5	NA	NA	CASSLGIYSTDTQYF	TGTGCCAGCAGTTTAGGGATCTATAGCACAGATACGCAGTATTTT
TRBJ2-1	TRBV7-2	NA	NA	CASSLAGGPLSYNEQFF	TGTGCCAGCAGCTTAGCGGGGGGGCCCCTCTCCTACAATGAGCAGTTCTTC
TRBJ1-3	TRBV15	NA	once	CATSSSGNTIYF	TGTGCCACCAGCAGCTCTGGAAACACCATATATTTT
TRBJ1-4	TRBV12-3/TRBV12-4	NA	NA	CASSLGSREKLFF	TGTGCCAGCAGTTTAGGCAGCCGTGAAAAACTGTTTTTT
TRBJ2-7	TRBV6-6	NA	NA	CASSYRLGLSYEQYF	TGTGCCAGCAGTTACCGACTAGGGCTCTCCTACGAGCAGTACTTC
TRBJ2-1	TRBV7-3	NA	NA	CASSLWGNEQFF	TGTGCCAGCAGCTTATGGGGAAATGAGCAGTTCTTC
TRBJ1-1	TRBV7-2	NA	few	CASSLVSETKAFF	TGTGCCAGCAGCTTAGTTTCAGAAACAAAAGCTTTCTTT
TRBJ1-6	TRBV15	NA	NA	CATSRDRGLNSPLHF	TGTGCCACCAGCAGAGACCGGGGGCTTAATTCACCCCTCCACTTT